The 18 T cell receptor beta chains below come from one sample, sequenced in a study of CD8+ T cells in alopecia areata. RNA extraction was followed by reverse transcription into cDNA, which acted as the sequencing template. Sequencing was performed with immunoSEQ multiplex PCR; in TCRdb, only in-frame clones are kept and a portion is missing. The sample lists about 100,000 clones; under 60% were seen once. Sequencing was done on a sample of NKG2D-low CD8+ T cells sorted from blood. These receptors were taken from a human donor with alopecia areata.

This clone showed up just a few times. This CDR3 reads CASSSGGAFTEAFF. The DNA for the CDR3 is TGTGCCAGCAGTTCAGGGGGGGCCTTCACTGAAGCTTTCTTT. The chain has TRBV27 and TRBJ1-1, with 7 bases fitting TRBD1. The CDR3 covers 14 residues. With V trimmed by 4 bases and J by 4 bases, 6 bases remained unmatched. Germline V CDR1 and CDR2: MNHEY, SMNVEV (reference sequence).

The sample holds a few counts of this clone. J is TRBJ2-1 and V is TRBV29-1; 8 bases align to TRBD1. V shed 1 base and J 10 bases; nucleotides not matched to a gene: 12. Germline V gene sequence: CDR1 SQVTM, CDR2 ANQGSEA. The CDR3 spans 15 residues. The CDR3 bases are TGCAGCGTTGAAGGGGGCAGGGGGCTCGGTCGAGAGCAGTTCTTC. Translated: CSVEGGRGLGREQFF.

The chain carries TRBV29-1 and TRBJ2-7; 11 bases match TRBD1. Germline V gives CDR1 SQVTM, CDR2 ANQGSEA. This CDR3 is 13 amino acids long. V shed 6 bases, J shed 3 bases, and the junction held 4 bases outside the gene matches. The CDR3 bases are TGCAGCGTCTCCGGGACAGGGGGCTACGAGCAGTACTTC. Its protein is CSVSGTGGYEQYF.

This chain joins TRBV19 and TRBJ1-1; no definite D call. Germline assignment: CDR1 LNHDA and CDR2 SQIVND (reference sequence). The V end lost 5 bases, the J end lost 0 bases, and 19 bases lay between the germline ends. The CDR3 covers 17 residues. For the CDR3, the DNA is TGTGCCAGTAGTCTCCGACTGGGGATCTCCATGAACACTGAAGCTTTCTTT. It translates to CASSLRLGISMNTEAFF.

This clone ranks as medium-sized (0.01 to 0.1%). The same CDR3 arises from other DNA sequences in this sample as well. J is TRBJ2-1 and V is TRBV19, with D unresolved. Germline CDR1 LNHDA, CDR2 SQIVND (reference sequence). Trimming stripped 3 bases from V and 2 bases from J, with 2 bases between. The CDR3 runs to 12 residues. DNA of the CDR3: TGTGCCAGTAGTATTCCCTACAATGAGCAGTTCTTC. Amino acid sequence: CASSIPYNEQFF.

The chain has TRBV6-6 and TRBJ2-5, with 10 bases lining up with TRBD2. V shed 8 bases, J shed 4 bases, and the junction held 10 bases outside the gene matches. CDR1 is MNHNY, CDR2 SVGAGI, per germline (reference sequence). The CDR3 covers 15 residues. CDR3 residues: CASLEAAGGLETQYF. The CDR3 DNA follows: TGTGCCAGCCTCGAGGCAGCGGGAGGGTTAGAGACCCAGTACTTC.

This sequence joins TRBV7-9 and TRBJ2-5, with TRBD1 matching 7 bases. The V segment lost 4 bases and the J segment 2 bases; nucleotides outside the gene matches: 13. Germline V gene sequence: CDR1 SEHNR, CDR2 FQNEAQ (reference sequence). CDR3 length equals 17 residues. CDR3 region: CASSSLLDIQGQETQYF. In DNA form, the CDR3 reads TGTGCCAGCAGCTCCCTACTCGACATACAGGGGCAAGAGACCCAGTACTTC.

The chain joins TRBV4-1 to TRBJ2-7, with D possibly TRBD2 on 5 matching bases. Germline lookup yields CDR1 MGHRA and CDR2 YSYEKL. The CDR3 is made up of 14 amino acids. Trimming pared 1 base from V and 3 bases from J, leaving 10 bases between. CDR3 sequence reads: CASSQGGPGYEQYF. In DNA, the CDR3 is TGCGCCAGCAGCCAAGGAGGGCCCGGCTACGAGCAGTACTTC.

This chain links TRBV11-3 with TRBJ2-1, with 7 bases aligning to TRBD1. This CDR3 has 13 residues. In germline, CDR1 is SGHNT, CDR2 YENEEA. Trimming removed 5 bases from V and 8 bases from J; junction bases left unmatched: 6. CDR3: CASSQDRVDEQFF. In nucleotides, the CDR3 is TGTGCCAGCAGCCAAGACAGGGTCGATGAGCAGTTCTTC.

The CDR3 loop reads CSVPVWGSQLLAGIRDEQFF. The CDR3 DNA is TGCAGCGTTCCCGTCTGGGGATCCCAACTTCTAGCGGGAATTCGGGATGAGCAGTTCTTC. The genes are TRBV29-1 and TRBJ2-1; 9 bases line up with TRBD2. V lost 5 bases, J lost 8 bases, and 28 bases stayed unmatched. Germline V gene lookup returns CDR1 SQVTM and CDR2 ANQGSEA. The CDR3 extends over 20 amino acids.

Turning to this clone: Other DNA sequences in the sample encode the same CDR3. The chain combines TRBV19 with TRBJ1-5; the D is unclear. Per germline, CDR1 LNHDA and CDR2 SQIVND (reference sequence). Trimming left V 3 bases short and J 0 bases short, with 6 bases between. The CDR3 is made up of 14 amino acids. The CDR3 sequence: CASSIGYSNQPQHF. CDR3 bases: TGTGCCAGTAGTATTGGATATAGCAATCAGCCCCAGCATTTT. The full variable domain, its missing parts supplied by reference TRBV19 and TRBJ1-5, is DGGITQSPKYLFRKEGQNVTLSCEQNLNHDAMYWYRQDPGQGLRLIYYSQIVNDFQKGDIAEGYSVSREKKESFPLTVTSAQKNPTAFYLCASSIGYSNQPQHFGDGTRLSIL.

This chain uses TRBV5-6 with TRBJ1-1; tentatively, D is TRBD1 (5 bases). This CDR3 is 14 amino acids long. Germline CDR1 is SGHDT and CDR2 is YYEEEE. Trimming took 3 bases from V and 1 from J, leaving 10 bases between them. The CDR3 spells CASSWGTGNTEAFF. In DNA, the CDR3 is TGTGCCAGCAGCTGGGGGACGGGGAACACTGAAGCTTTCTTT. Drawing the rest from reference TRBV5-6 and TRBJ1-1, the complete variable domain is DAGVTQSPTHLIKTRGQQVTLRCSPKSGHDTVSWYQQALGQGPQFIFQYYEEEERQRGNFPDRFSGHQFPNYSSELNVNALLLGDSALYLCASSWGTGNTEAFFGQGTRLTVV.

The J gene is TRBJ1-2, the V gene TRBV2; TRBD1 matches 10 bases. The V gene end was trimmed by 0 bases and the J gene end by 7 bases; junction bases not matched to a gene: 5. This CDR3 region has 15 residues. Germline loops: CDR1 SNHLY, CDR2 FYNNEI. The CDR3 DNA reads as TGTGCCAGCAGTGAAGCCGACAGGGGGCTAGGTGGCTACACCTTC. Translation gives CASSEADRGLGGYTF. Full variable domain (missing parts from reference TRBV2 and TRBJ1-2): EPEVTQTPSHQVTQMGQEVILRCVPISNHLYFYWYRQILGQKVEFLVSFYNNEISEKSEIFDDQFSVERPDGSNFTLKIRSTKLEDSAMYFCASSEADRGLGGYTFGSGTRLTVV.

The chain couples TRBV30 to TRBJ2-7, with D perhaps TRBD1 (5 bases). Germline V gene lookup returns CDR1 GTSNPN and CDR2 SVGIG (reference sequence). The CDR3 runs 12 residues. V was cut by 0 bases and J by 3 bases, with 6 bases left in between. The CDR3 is CAWSVGDYEQYF. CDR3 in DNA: TGTGCCTGGAGTGTAGGGGACTACGAGCAGTACTTC.

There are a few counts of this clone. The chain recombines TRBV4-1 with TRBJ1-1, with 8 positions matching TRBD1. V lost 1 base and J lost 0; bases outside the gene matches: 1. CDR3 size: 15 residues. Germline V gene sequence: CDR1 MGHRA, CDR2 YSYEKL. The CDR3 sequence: CASSQAGQVNTEAFF. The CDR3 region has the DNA TGCGCCAGCAGCCAAGCGGGACAGGTGAACACTGAAGCTTTCTTT.

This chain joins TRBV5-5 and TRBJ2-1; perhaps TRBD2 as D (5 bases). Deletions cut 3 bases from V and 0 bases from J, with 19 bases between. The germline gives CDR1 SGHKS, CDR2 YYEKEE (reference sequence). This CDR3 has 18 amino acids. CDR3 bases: TGTGCCAGCAGCTCCCCCGCTGAAGGCCGGGGCTCCTACAATGAGCAGTTCTTC. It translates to CASSSPAEGRGSYNEQFF.

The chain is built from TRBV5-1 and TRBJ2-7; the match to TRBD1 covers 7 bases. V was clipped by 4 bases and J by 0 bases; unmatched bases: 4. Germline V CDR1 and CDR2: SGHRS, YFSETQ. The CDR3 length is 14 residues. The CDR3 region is CASSSGDSSYEQYF. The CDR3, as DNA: TGCGCCAGCAGCAGTGGGGACAGCTCCTACGAGCAGTACTTC.

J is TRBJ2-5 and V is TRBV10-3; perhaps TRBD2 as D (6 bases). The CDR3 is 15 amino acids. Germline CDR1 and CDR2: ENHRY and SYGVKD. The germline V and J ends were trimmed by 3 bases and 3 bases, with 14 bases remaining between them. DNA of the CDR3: TGTGCCATCAGTGATCCGGGACGGGGGAAAGAGACCCAGTACTTC. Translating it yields CAISDPGRGKETQYF.